Here is one T cell receptor (beta chain) with its context. Clones were read by immunoSEQ multiplex PCR, and TCRdb kept only the in-frame ones, dropping some. The top ten clones hold about 9.1% of a sample with over 55,000 clones, around 82% of them seen once. The data were taken from a study of blood T cell repertoires in COVID-19. Study-wide context: Samples came from the United States, Italy and Spain, spanning acute and convalescent COVID-19. T cells, B-cell-depleted T cells, or PBMCs supplied cDNA or gDNA.

Enrolment of Seattle patients took place during active infection, and they were followed longitudinally. Per germline, CDR1 LNHDA and CDR2 SQIVND (reference sequence). V shed 2 bases, J shed 2 bases, and the junction held 8 bases outside the gene matches. The length of the CDR3 is 16 residues. Input material: peripheral blood. The source of this sequence is a man aged 80 or over with COVID-19, enrolled during active disease. The chain links TRBV19 to TRBJ1-1; 7 nucleotides align to TRBD1. In DNA form, the CDR3 reads TGTGCCAGTAGTATAACGGTAAACAGGGGTAACACTGAAGCTTTCTTT. As protein: CASSITVNRGNTEAFF.